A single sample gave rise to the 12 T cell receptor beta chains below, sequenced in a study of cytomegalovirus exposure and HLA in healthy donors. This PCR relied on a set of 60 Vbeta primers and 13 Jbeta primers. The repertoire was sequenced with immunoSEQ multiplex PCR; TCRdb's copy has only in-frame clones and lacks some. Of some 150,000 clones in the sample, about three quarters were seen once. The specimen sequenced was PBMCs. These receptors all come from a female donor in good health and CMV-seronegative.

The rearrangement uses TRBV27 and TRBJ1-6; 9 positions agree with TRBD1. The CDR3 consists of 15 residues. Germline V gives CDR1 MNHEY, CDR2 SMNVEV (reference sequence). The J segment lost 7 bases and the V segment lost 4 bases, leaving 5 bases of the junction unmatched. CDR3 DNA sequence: TGTGCCAGCAGTTCAAGGGACAGGGCGAATTCACCCCTCCACTTT. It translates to CASSSRDRANSPLHF.

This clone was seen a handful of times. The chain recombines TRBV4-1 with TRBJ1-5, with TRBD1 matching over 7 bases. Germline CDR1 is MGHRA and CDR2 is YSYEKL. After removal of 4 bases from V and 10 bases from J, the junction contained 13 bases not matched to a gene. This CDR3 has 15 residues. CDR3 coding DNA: TGCGCCAGCAGCCGGGACAGCCTTTCGAGTGAACCCCAGCATTTT. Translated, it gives CASSRDSLSSEPQHF.

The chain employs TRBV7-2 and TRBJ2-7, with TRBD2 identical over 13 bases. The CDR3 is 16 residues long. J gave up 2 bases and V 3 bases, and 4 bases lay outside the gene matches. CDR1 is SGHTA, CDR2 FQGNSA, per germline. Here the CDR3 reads CASSFSGTSGTYEQYF. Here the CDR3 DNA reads TGTGCCAGCAGCTTTTCCGGGACTAGCGGGACCTACGAGCAGTACTTC.

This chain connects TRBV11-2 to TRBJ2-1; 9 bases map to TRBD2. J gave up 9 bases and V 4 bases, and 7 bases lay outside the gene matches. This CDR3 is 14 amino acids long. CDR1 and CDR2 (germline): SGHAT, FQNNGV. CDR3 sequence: CASSSGREGSEQFF. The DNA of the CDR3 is TGTGCCAGCAGCTCAGGGCGGGAGGGGAGTGAGCAGTTCTTC.

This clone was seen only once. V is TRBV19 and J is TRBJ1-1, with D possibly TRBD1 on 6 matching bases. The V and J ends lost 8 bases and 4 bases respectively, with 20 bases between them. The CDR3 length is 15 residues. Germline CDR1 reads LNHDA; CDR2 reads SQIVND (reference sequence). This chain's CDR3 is CASATPGQFGTEAFF. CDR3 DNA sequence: TGTGCCAGTGCCACTCCCGGACAGTTTGGCACTGAAGCTTTCTTT.

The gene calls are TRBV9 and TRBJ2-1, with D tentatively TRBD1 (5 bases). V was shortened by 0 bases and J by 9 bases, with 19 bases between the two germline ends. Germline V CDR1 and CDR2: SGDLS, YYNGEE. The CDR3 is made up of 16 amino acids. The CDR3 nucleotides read TGTGCCAGCAGCGTAGATTCGGACATTCTATTCACTGAGCAGTTCTTC. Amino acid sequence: CASSVDSDILFTEQFF.

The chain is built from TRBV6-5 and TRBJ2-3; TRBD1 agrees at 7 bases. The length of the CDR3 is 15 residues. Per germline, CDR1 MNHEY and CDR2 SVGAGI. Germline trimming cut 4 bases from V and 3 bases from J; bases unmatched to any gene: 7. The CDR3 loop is CASSWGQLSTDTQYF. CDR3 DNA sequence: TGTGCCAGCAGTTGGGGACAGCTTTCTACAGATACGCAGTATTTT.

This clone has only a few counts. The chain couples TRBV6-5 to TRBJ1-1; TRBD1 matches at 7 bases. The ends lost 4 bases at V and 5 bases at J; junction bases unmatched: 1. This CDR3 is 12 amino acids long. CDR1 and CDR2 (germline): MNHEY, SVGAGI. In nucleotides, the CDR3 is TGTGCCAGCAGTTCACAGGGGACTGAAGCTTTCTTT. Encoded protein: CASSSQGTEAFF.

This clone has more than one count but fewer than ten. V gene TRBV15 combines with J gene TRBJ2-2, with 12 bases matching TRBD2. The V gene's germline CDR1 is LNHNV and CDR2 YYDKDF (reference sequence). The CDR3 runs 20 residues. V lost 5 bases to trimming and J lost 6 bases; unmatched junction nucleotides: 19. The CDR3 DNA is TGTGCCACCAGCTCAGGAACTAGCGGGGGGAATCGGTTATTGGCCGGGGAGCTGTTTTTT. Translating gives CATSSGTSGGNRLLAGELFF.

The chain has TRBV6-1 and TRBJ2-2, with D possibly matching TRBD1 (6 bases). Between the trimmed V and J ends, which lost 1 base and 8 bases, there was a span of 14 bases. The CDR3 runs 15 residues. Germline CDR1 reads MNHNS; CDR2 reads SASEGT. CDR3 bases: TGTGCCAGCAGTGAAGTCCAGGGGCCAGCAGGGGAGCTGTTTTTT. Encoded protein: CASSEVQGPAGELFF.

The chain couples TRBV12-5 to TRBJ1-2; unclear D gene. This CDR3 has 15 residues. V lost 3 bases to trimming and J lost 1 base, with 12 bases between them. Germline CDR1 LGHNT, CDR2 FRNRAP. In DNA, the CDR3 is TGTGCTAGTGGTTTTCAGGAGGGTCGTAACTATGGCTACACCTTC. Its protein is CASGFQEGRNYGYTF. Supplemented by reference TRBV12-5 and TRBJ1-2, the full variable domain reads DARVTQTPRHKVTEMGQEVTMRCQPILGHNTVFWYRQTMMQGLELLAYFRNRAPLDDSGMPKDRFSAEMPDATLATLKIQPSEPRDSAVYFCASGFQEGRNYGYTFGSGTRLTVV.

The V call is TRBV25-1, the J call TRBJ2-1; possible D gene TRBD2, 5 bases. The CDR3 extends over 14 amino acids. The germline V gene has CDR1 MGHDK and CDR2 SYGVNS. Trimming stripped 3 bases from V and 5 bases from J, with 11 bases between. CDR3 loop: CASSDAGNHNEQFF. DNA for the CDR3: TGTGCCAGCAGTGATGCCGGGAACCACAATGAGCAGTTCTTC. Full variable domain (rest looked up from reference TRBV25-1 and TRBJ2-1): EADIYQTPRYLVIGTGKKITLECSQTMGHDKMYWYQQDPGMELHLIHYSYGVNSTEKGDLSSESTVSRIRTEHFPLTLESARPSHTSQYLCASSDAGNHNEQFFGPGTRLTVL.